Described below is a single TCR delta chain sequence and its context. TCRdb records a much larger clone's protein for this DNA, with a difference at residue 6 that likely arises from a read error; the protein given is the translation of the DNA. The sample originates from a study of γδ T cells in repeated Plasmodium falciparum infection. Per the germline V gene, CDR1 is GEAIGNYY and CDR2 is EKD. This CDR3 is 13 amino acids long. V dropped 6 bases and J dropped 0 bases, with 10 bases sitting between them. TCRdb processed the multiplex PCR reads again with the CATT caller. Altogether 93,000 or so delta-chain clones are present, 0.9% to 1% being singletons, with the ten largest covering around 9.6%. Gammadelta T cells were flow-sorted from PBMC into Vgamma9/Vdelta2+ and Vdelta2-negative populations for bulk analysis.

This sequence originates from a pool of human donors (malaria-infected and uninfected, not separated). This rearrangement joins TRDV2 to TRDJ1; D gene uncertain. The sequencing input was gamma-delta T cells from blood. The CDR3 spells CACRPQDTDKLIF. In nucleotides, the CDR3 is TGTGCCTGTCGTCCTCAGGACACCGATAAACTCATCTTT.